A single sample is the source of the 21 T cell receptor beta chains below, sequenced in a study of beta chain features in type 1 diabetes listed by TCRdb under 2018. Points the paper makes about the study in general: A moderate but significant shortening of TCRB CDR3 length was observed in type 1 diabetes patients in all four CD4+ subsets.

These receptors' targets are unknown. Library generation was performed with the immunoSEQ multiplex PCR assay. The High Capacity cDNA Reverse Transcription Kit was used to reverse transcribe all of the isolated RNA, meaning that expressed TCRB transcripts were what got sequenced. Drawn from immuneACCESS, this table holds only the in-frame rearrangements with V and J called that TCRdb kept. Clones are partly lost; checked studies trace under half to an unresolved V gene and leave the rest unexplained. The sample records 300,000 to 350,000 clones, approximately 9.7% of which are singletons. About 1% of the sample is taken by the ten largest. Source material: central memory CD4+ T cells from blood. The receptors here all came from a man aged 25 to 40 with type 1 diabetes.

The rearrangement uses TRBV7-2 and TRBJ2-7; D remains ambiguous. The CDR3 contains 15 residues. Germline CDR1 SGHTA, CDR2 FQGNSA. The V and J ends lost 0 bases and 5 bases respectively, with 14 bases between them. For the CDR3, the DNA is TGTGCCAGCAGCTTAGCAGGGATTTGGTTCGACGAGCAGTACTTC. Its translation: CASSLAGIWFDEQYF.

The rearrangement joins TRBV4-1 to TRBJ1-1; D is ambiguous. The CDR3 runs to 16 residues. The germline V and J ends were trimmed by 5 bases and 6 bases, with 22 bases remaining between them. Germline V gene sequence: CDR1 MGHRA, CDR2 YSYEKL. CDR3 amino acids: CASSLTLGIRESEAFF. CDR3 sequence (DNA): TGCGCCAGCAGCTTAACACTGGGCATCAGAGAATCTGAAGCTTTCTTT.

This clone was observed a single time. The chain's CDR3 is CASSPRTGSPEAFF. The CDR3 bases are TGTGCCAGCAGCCCACGGACAGGCAGTCCTGAAGCTTTCTTT. The chain has TRBV11-2 and TRBJ1-1, with 7 positions matching TRBD1. CDR1 and CDR2 (germline): SGHAT, FQNNGV. The CDR3 totals 14 residues. J was trimmed by 6 bases and V by 5 bases; bases with no gene match: 9.

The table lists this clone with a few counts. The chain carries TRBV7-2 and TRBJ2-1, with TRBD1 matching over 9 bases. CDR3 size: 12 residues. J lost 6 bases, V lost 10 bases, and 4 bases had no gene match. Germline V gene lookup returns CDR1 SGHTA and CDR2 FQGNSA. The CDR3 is CAIWDRANEQFF. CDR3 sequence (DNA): TGTGCCATCTGGGACAGGGCCAATGAGCAGTTCTTC.

The CDR3 DNA reads TGTGCCAGCAGCTCTGGCGGCCAGACCATGGATACGCAGTATTTT. Translation: CASSSGGQTMDTQYF. This chain links TRBV7-2 with TRBJ2-3; D is unclear. Trimming stripped 4 bases from V and 6 bases from J, with 17 bases between. CDR1 is SGHTA, CDR2 FQGNSA, per germline. This CDR3 has 15 amino acids.

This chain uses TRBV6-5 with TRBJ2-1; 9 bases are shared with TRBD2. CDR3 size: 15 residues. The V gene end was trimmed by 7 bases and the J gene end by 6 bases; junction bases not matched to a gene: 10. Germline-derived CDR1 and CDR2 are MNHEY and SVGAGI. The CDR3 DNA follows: TGTGCCAGCAAACTAGCGGGCCCTTCCATCAATGAGCAGTTCTTC. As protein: CASKLAGPSINEQFF.

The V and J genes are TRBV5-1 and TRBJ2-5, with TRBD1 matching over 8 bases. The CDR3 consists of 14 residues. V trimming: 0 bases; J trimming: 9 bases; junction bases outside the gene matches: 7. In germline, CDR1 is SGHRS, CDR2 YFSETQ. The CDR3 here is CASSLGTGKRSQYF. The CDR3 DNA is TGCGCCAGCAGCTTGGGGACAGGGAAAAGGTCCCAGTACTTC.

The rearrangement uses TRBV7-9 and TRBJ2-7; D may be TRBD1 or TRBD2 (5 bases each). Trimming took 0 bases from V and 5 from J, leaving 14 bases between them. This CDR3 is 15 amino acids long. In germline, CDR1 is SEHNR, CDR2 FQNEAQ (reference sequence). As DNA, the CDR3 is TGTGCCAGCAGCTTAGCTCGTGTGAGGGGCCACGAGCAGTACTTC. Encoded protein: CASSLARVRGHEQYF.

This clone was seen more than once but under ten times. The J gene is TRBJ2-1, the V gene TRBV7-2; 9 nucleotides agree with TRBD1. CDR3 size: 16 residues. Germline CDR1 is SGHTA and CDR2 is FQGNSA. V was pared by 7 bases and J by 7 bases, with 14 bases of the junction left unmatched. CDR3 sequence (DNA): TGTGCCAGCACCGCGTTCGGGACAGGGCGGGTTAATGAGCAGTTCTTC. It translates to CASTAFGTGRVNEQFF.

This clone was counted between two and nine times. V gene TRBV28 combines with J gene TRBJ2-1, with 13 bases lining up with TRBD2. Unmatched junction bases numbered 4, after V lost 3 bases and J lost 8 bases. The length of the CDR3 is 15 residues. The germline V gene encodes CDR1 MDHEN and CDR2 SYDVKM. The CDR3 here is CASSLTSGGRYEQFF. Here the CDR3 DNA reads TGTGCCAGCAGTTTGACTAGCGGGGGGAGGTATGAGCAGTTCTTC.

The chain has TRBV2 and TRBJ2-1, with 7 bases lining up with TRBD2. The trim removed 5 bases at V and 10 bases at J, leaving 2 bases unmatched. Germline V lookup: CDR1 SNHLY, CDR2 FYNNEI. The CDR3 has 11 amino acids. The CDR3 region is CASSRGDEQFF. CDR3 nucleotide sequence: TGTGCCAGCAGTCGGGGGGACGAGCAGTTCTTC.

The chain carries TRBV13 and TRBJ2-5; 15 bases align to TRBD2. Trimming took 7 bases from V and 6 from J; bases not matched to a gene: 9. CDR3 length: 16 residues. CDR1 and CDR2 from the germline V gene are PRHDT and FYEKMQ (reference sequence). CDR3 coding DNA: TGTGCCAGCACCGGACTAGCGGGGGGGCTCGCGAAGACCCAGTACTTC. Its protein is CASTGLAGGLAKTQYF. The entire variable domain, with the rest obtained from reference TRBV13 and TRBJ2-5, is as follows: AAGVIQSPRHLIKEKRETATLKCYPIPRHDTVYWYQQGPGQDPQFLISFYEKMQSDKGSIPDRFSAQQFSDYHSELNMSSLELGDSALYFCASTGLAGGLAKTQYFGPGTRLLVL.

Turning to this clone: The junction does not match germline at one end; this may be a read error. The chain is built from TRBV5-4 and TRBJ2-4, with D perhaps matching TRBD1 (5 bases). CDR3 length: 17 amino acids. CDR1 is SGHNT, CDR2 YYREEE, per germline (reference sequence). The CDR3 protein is CASSQEATGQAKNIQYF. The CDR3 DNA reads TGCGCCAGCAGCCAAGAGGCAACAGGCCAAGCCAAAAACATTCAGTACTTC.

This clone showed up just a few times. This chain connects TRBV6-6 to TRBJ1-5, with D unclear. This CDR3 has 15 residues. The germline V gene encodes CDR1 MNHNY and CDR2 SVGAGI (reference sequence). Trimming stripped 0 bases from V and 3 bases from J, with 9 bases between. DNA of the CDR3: TGTGCCAGCAGTTACTCGTTACAGAACAATCAGCCCCAGCATTTT. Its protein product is CASSYSLQNNQPQHF.

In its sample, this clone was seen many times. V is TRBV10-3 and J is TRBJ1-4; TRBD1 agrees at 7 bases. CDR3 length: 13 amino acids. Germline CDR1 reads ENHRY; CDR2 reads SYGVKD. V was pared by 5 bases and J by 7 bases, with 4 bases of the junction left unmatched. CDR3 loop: CAISSGGGEKLFF. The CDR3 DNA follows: TGTGCCATCAGTTCAGGGGGAGGTGAAAAACTGTTTTTT.

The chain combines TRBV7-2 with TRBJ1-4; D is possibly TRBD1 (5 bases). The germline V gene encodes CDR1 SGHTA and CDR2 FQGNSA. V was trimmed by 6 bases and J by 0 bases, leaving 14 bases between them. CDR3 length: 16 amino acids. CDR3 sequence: CASSSHRLPTNEKLFF. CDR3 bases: TGTGCCAGCAGTTCTCACAGGCTACCAACTAATGAAAAACTGTTTTTT.

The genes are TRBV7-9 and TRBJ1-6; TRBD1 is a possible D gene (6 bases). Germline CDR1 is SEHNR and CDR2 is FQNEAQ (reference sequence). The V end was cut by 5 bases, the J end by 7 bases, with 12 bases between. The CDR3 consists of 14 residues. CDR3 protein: CASSRGQPNSPLHF. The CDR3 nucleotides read TGTGCCAGCAGCCGAGGACAGCCGAATTCACCCCTCCACTTT. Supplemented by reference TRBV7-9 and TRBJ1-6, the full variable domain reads DTGVSQNPRHKITKRGQNVTFRCDPISEHNRLYWYRQTLGQGPEFLTYFQNEAQLEKSRLLSDRFSAERPKGSFSTLEIQRTEQGDSAMYLCASSRGQPNSPLHFGNGTRLTVT.

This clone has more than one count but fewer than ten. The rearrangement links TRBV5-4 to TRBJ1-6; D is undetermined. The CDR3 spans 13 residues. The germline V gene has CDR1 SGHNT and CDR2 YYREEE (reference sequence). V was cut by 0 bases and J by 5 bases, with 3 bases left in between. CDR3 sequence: CASSLDNNSPLHF. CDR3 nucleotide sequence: TGTGCCAGCAGCTTGGACAATAATTCACCCCTCCACTTT.

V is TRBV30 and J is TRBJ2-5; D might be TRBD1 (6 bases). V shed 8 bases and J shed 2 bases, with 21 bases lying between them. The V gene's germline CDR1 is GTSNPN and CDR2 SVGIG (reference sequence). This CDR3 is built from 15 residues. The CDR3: CASTPNWGTQETQYF. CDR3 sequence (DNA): TGTGCCAGTACCCCTAATTGGGGGACACAAGAGACCCAGTACTTC.

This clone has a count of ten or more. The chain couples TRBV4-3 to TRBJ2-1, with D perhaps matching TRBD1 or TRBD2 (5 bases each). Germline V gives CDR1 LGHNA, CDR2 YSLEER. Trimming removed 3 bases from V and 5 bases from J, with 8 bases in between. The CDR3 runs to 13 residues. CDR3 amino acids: CASSHEGNNEQFF. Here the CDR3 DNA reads TGCGCCAGCAGCCATGAGGGGAACAATGAGCAGTTCTTC.

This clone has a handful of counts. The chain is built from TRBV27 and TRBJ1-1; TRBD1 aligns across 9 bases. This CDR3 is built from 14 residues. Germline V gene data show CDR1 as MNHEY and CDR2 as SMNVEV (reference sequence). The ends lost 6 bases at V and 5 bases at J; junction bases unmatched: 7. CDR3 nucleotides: TGTGCCAGCAGAATGGACAGGGGAGGGACTGAAGCTTTCTTT. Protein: CASRMDRGGTEAFF.